The 2 T cell receptor beta chains in this list originate from one sample, sequenced in a study of T cell clonality in common variable immunodeficiency. The assay was immunoSEQ multiplex PCR, and TCRdb's table has in-frame clones only and misses some. This sample carries approximately 52,000 clones and no singletons, and 3.4% goes to the top ten. The specimen was peripheral blood mononuclear cells. Source of these receptors: a person aged 18 to 75 in good health.

This clone has just a few counts. A much larger clone is a single base away; this may be a read error. From the germline J gene comes the end of the CDR3, since the read stops 3 residues before it. J is TRBJ2-2 and V is TRBV30; 8 bases line up with TRBD1. Germline CDR1 is GTSNPN and CDR2 is SVGIG (reference sequence). The CDR3 sequence is 14 residues long. This CDR3 is CAWSPGQGGSPLFF. The CDR3 bases that were read are TGTGCCTGGAGTCCCGGACAGGGTGGTTCACCG.

This clone was seen a few times. The DNA ends 3 residues before the CDR3 does, and the rest of the CDR3 is filled in from the germline J gene. This chain joins TRBV2 and TRBJ1-2, with unresolved D. Germline CDR1 SNHLY, CDR2 FYNNEI. The CDR3 length is 14 residues. The V end lost 4 bases, the J end lost 3 bases, and 12 bases lay between the germline ends. The CDR3 bases that were read are TGTGCCAGCAGTGGAGAGACACGTTACTATGGC. Encoded protein: CASSGETRYYG. The full-length CDR3 reads as CASSGETRYYGYTF.